This T cell receptor beta chain was recovered during a study of shared clonotypes between healthy human individuals. Profiled with immunoSEQ multiplex PCR; TCRdb holds only in-frame clones, not every one. The sample consists of about 2,200,000 clones, about 92% of them appearing once. Regarding this clone: What it binds is not known.

Findings of the study overall: Clonotype sharing across donors was expected to vary with sequencing depth. Despite large depth, sorted-subset datasets appeared incompletely sequenced.

Terminally differentiated effector memory CD45RA+ cells were left out of the naive CD8 fraction, which was CD45RO-negative and positively selected for CCR7. What was sequenced was naive CD8+ T cells from PBMCs. The clonotype originates from a man aged 18-30 years in good health. Some clones in this sample may be carry-over from other donors' samples.

Here the CDR3 DNA reads TGCGCCAGCAGCTTACTTGCAAGAGCTGGAAACACCATATATTTT. Translated: CASSLLARAGNTIYF. The chain joins TRBV5-1 to TRBJ1-3; no reliable D call. The CDR3 runs to 15 residues. Germline V gives CDR1 SGHRS, CDR2 YFSETQ. Trimming took 2 bases from V and 2 from J, leaving 11 bases between them.